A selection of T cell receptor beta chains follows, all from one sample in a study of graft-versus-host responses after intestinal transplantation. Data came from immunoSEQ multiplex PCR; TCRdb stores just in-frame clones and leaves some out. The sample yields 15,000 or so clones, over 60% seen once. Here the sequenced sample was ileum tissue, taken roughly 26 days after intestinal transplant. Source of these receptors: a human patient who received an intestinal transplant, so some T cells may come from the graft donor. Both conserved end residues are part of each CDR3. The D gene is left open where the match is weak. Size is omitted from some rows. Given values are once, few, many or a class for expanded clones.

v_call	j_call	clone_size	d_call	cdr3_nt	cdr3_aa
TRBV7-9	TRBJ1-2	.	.	TGTGCCAGCAGCTTAGATAGTACAGGGTTCCGCTATGGCTACACCTTC	CASSLDSTGFRYGYTF
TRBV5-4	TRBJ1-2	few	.	TGTGCCAGCAGCTTGGGCAGGGATATCTATGGCTACACCTTC	CASSLGRDIYGYTF
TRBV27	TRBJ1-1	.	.	TGTGCCAGCAGTTTTAACCTCCGGGGGGTGAACACTGAAGCTTTCTTT	CASSFNLRGVNTEAFF
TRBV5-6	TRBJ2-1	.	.	TGTGCCAGCAGCTTGGGACTTTACAATGAGCAGTTCTTC	CASSLGLYNEQFF
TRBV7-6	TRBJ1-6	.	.	TGTGCCAGCAGCTTAGAGGAGGGGACTAGCTCCTATAATTCACCCCTCCACTTT	CASSLEEGTSSYNSPLHF
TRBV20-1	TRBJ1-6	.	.	TGCAGTGCTAGGACAAATTCACCCCTCCACTTT	CSARTNSPLHF
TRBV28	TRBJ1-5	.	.	TGTGCCAGCAGTTTATGGGTTCAGGGGCCCCAGCATTTT	CASSLWVQGPQHF
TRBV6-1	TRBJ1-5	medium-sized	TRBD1	TGTGCCAGCAGATACAGGGGGCTTAGCAATCAGCCCCAGCATTTT	CASRYRGLSNQPQHF
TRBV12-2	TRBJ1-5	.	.	TGTGCAAGTCGCGAAGTAAGGATGGTCCGACATTATAGCAATCAGCCCCAGCATTTT	CASREVRMVRHYSNQPQHF
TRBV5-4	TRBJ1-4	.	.	TGTGCCAGCAGCGGAGGCCCGGGCCTTGAAAAACTGTTTTTT	CASSGGPGLEKLFF
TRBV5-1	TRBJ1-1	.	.	TGCGCCAGCAGCTTGGGTGGGCCTGGCACTGAAGCTTTCTTT	CASSLGGPGTEAFF
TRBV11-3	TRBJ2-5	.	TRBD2	TGTGCCAGCAGCTTAGAATCGGGGGGGCTAGAGACCCAGTACTTC	CASSLESGGLETQYF
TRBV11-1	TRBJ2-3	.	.	TGTGCCAGCAGCTTAATCTCCGCGGCGGATACGCAGTATTTT	CASSLISAADTQYF
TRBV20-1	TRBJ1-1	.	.	TGCAGTGCCGCGGGGGACACTGAAGCTTTCTTT	CSAAGDTEAFF
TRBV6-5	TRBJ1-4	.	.	TGTGCCAGCAGTCCCAGTAATGAAAAACTGTTTTTT	CASSPSNEKLFF
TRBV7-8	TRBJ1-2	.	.	TGTGCCAGCAGCTTATTACAGGGCAACTATGGCTACACCTTC	CASSLLQGNYGYTF
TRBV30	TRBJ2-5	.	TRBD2	TGTGCCTGGAGTGTGGGACTAGCGGGGGGTCAGGGAGAGACCCAGTACTTC	CAWSVGLAGGQGETQYF
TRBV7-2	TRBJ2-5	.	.	TGTGCCAGCAGCTTAGGGGCGGGGGCGCAAGAGACCCAGTACTTC	CASSLGAGAQETQYF
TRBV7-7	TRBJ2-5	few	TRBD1	TGTGCTAGCAGCCGGGACAGAGAAGAGACCCAGTACTTC	CASSRDREETQYF
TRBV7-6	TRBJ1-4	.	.	TGTGCCAGCAGCTCGCCCGAACAGGGACGAAAACTGTTTTTT	CASSSPEQGRKLFF
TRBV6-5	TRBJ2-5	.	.	TGTGCCAGCAGCATAGGAGGAGAGACCCAGTACTTC	CASSIGGETQYF
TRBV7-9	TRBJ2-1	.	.	TGTGCCAGCAGCCATCAGGGACTCTTCTCCTACAATGAGCAGTTCTTC	CASSHQGLFSYNEQFF
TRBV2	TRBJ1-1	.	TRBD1	TGTGCCAGCACCACAGGGGGCTTGGACACTGAAGCTTTCTTT	CASTTGGLDTEAFF
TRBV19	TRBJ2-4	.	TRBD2	TGTGCCAGTAGTTTGGGACTAGCGGGGATCGGGGACATTCAGTACTTC	CASSLGLAGIGDIQYF
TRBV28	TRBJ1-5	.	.	TGTGCCAGCAGTTGGGGGGGCCTCAATCAGCCCCAGCATTTT	CASSWGGLNQPQHF
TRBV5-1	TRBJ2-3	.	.	TGCGCCAGCAGCCCTGGTATAGGACTATCCACAGATACGCAGTATTTT	CASSPGIGLSTDTQYF
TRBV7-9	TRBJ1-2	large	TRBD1	TGTGCCAGCAGCCACGGACAGGGGGCTAACTATGGCTACACCTTC	CASSHGQGANYGYTF
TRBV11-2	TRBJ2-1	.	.	TGTGCCAGCAGCTTAGGGGGGCGGGCCCGAAGCTCCTACAATGAGCAGTTCTTC	CASSLGGRARSSYNEQFF
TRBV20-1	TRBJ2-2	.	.	TGCAGTGCTAGTCTCGACAGGCCCCAGTTT	CSASLDRPQF
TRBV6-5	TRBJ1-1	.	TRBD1	TGTGCCAGCAGCTTCCAGGGGGGCCACACTGAAGCTTTCTTT	CASSFQGGHTEAFF
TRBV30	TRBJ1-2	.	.	TGTGCCTGGACTAAGGGGGTCTACTATGGCTACACCTTC	CAWTKGVYYGYTF
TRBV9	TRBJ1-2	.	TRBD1	TGTGCCAGCAGCCCCAGGACAGGGGGAAACTATGGCTACACCTTC	CASSPRTGGNYGYTF
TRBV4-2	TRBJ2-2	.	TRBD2	TGTGCCAGCAGCCAAGAAATCAGCGGGGTGAACACCGGGGAGCTGTTTTTT	CASSQEISGVNTGELFF